This TCR beta chain was documented in a study of blood T cell repertoires in COVID-19. On the study more broadly: Specimens from acute and convalescent COVID-19 originated in the United States, Italy and Spain.

The age range of participants was about 18 to 90 years, with residence in fewer than 25 US areas. V was trimmed by 9 bases and J by 9 bases, leaving 15 bases between them. This CDR3 comprises 12 residues. Germline CDR1 and CDR2: MNHEY and SMNVEV (reference sequence). This clone has more than one count but fewer than ten. As processed by the authors: Estimation of nucleated cell counts relied on the amplification of reference gene primers. Data came from immunoSEQ multiplex PCR; TCRdb stores just in-frame clones and leaves some out. V, J and clone size reflect that table, while D and trimming were determined from the DNA. The repertoire holds 40,000 to 55,000 clones, with roughly 80% as singletons.

The sequence was obtained from a woman aged 45 to 65 with acute COVID-19. This chain connects TRBV27 to TRBJ2-1; the D gene is possibly TRBD2 (5 bases). The specimen sequenced was PBMCs or T cells enriched from blood (not recorded which). This CDR3 reads CASHALAAEQFF. The CDR3 DNA reads TGTGCCAGTCACGCTCTAGCTGCTGAGCAGTTCTTC.